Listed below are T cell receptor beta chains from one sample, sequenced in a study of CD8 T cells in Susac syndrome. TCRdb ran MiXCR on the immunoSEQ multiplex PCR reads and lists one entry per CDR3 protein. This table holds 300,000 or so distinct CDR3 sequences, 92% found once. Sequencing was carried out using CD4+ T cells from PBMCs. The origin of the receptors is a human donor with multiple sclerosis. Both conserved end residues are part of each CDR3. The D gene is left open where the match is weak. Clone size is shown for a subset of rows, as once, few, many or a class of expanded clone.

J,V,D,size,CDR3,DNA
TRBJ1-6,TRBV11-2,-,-,CASSLGLTSYNSPLHF,TGTGCCAGCAGCTTAGGCTTAACGTCCTATAATTCACCCCTCCACTTT
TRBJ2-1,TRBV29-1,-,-,CSVARAGSYNEQFF,TGCAGCGTTGCCCGGGCGGGGTCCTACAATGAGCAGTTCTTC
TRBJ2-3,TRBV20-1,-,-,CSARGDTGGTDTQYF,TGCAGTGCTAGGGGGGACACCGGAGGCACAGATACGCAGTATTTT
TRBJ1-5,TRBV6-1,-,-,CASSESGDYQPQHF,TGTGCCAGCAGTGAATCGGGGGATTATCAGCCCCAGCATTTT
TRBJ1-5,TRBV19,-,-,CASSPSTAYSNQPQHF,TGTGCCAGTAGTCCGTCCACGGCATATAGCAATCAGCCCCAGCATTTT
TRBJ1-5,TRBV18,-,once,CASSLQFSGPGNQPQHF,TGTGCCAGCTCACTCCAATTTTCTGGGCCAGGGAATCAGCCCCAGCATTTT
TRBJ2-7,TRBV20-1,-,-,CSASPTRTGILSYEQYF,TGCAGTGCTAGCCCAACCCGCACAGGGATCCTCTCCTACGAGCAGTACTTC
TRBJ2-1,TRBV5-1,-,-,CASSLVPGAHNEQFF,TGCGCCAGCAGCTTGGTGCCGGGGGCCCACAATGAGCAGTTCTTC
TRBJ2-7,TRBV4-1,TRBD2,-,CASSQGRARGTSGIEQYF,TGCGCCAGCAGCCAAGGGCGGGCCCGAGGGACTAGCGGGATCGAGCAGTACTTC
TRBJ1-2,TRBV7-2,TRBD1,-,CASSPSAQGGPYGYTF,TGTGCCAGCAGCCCTAGCGCCCAGGGGGGTCCCTATGGCTACACCTTC
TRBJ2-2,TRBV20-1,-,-,CSAEMDSPNTGELFF,TGCAGTGCTGAAATGGACTCCCCGAACACCGGGGAGCTGTTTTTT
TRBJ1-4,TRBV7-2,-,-,CASSLGLNEKLFF,TGTGCCAGCAGCTTAGGGTTAAATGAAAAACTGTTTTTT
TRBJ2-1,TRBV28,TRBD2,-,CASSFLSGSSPEQFF,TGTGCCAGCAGTTTTCTTAGCGGGAGCTCACCGGAGCAGTTCTTC
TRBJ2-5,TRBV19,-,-,CASSFQAQETQYF,TGTGCCAGTAGTTTCCAGGCCCAAGAGACCCAGTACTTC
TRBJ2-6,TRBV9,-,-,CASSAQGPSWANVLTF,TGTGCCAGCAGCGCCCAGGGACCCTCTTGGGCCAACGTCCTGACTTTC
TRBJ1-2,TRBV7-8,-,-,CASSPRTAYLRGYTF,TGTGCCAGCAGCCCCCGGACAGCTTACTTACGGGGCTACACCTTC
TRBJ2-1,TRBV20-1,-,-,CSADRLGAYNEQFF,TGCAGTGCCGACCGGTTGGGCGCCTACAATGAGCAGTTCTTC
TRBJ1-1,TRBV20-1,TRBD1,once,CSASPTGAEAFF,TGCAGTGCTAGCCCGACAGGGGCTGAAGCTTTCTTT
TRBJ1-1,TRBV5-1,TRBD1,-,CASSSNPGQGATEAFF,TGCGCCAGCAGCTCCAATCCGGGACAGGGGGCCACTGAAGCTTTCTTT
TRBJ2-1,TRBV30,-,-,CAWSGRTGTNNEQFF,TGTGCCTGGAGTGGTCGGACAGGGACTAACAATGAGCAGTTCTTC
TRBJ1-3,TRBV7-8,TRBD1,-,CASSLGNRGGNTIYF,TGTGCCAGCAGCCTAGGAAACAGGGGTGGCAACACCATATATTTT
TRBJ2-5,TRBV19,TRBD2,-,CASSRTSGGPQETQYF,TGTGCCAGTAGTCGGACTAGCGGGGGGCCCCAAGAGACCCAGTACTTC
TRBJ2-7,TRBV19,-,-,CASSAGDIAYEQYF,TGTGCCAGTAGTGCCGGGGACATCGCCTACGAGCAGTACTTC
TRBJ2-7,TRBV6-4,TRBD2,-,CANQTGGREEGYEQYF,TGTGCCAACCAAACTGGAGGGCGGGAGGAGGGCTACGAGCAGTACTTC
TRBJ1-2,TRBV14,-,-,CASSRINNYGYTF,TGTGCCAGCAGCCGCATAAATAACTATGGCTACACCTTC
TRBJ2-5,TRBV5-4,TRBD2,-,CASSPRLAGVEETQYF,TGTGCCAGCAGCCCCCGACTAGCGGGAGTTGAAGAGACCCAGTACTTC
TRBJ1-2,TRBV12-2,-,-,CASRQTTGDYGYTF,TGTGCAAGTCGCCAGACGACAGGGGACTATGGCTACACCTTC
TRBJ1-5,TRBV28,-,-,CASSSEGRGNQPQHF,TGTGCCAGCAGTTCCGAGGGGCGCGGCAATCAGCCCCAGCATTTT
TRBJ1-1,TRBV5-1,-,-,CASSLSQPINTEAFF,TGCGCCAGCAGCTTGAGTCAGCCAATAAACACTGAAGCTTTCTTT
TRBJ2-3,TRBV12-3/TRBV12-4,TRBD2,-,CASSLGLAGGSSTDTQYF,TGTGCCAGCAGTTTAGGGCTAGCGGGAGGGTCTAGCACAGATACGCAGTATTTT
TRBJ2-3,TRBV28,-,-,CASSFRTSRRTDTQYF,TGTGCCAGCAGTTTTAGAACTAGCCGCCGCACAGATACGCAGTATTTT
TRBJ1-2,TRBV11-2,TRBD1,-,CASSSRTGGNYGYTF,TGTGCCAGCAGCTCACGGACAGGGGGGAACTATGGCTACACCTTC
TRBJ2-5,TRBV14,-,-,CASSQDRFGRQETQYF,TGTGCCAGCAGCCAAGATCGGTTTGGACGTCAAGAGACCCAGTACTTC
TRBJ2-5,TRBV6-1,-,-,CASSEGLWARQETQYF,TGTGCCAGCAGTGAAGGCTTGTGGGCGAGACAAGAGACCCAGTACTTC
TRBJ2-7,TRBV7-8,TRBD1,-,CASSWLRTGTYEQYF,TGTGCCAGCAGCTGGCTTCGGACAGGGACCTACGAGCAGTACTTC
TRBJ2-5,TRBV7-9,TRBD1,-,CASSLGDRGRQETQYF,TGTGCCAGCAGCTTAGGGGACAGGGGACGGCAAGAGACCCAGTACTTC
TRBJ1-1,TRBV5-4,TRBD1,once,CASSRGQGASPLNTEAFF,TGTGCCAGCAGCAGGGGACAGGGGGCTTCTCCCTTGAACACTGAAGCTTTCTTT
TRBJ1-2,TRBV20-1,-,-,CSANREGGYTF,TGCAGTGCCAACAGGGAGGGTGGCTACACCTTC
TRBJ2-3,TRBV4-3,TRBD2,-,CASSQDFRTSGRGPRTDTQYF,TGCGCCAGCAGCCAAGATTTCCGGACTAGCGGGAGAGGGCCTCGTACAGATACGCAGTATTTT
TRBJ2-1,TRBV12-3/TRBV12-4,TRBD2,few,CASSLGLAGNEQFF,TGTGCCAGCAGTTTGGGGCTAGCGGGAAACGAGCAGTTCTTC
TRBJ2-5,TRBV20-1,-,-,CSASRGLEGQETQYF,TGCAGTGCTAGCAGAGGTCTCGAGGGGCAAGAGACCCAGTACTTC
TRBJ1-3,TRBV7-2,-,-,CASSLLPEGDTIYF,TGTGCCAGCAGCTTACTCCCCGAAGGGGACACCATATATTTT
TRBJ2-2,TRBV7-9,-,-,CASRPPHLIPGELFF,TGTGCCAGCAGACCGCCCCACCTGATCCCCGGGGAGCTGTTTTTT
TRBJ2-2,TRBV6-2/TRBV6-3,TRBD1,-,CASRKDRGNTGELFF,TGTGCCAGCAGAAAAGACAGGGGGAACACCGGGGAGCTGTTTTTT
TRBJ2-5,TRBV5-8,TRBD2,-,CASSLELAVGWETQCF,TGTGCCAGCAGCTTGGAGCTAGCGGTCGGGTGGGAGACCCAGTGCTTC
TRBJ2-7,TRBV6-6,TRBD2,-,CASSLPTSGRSYEQYF,TGTGCCAGCAGTTTGCCGACTAGCGGGAGATCCTACGAGCAGTACTTC
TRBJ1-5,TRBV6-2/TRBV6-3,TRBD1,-,CASAYYRGLQPQHF,TGTGCCAGCGCCTACTATAGGGGGCTTCAGCCCCAGCATTTT
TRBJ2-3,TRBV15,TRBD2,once,CATSKTGGPTDTQYF,TGTGCCACCAGCAAAACGGGAGGGCCCACAGATACGCAGTATTTT
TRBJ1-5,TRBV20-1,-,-,CSARGTRQSNQPQHF,TGCAGTGCTAGAGGAACCCGACAGTCAAATCAGCCCCAGCATTTT
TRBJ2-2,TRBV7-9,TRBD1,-,CASSRDRVFANTGELFF,TGTGCCAGCAGCCGGGACAGGGTTTTCGCGAACACCGGGGAGCTGTTTTTT
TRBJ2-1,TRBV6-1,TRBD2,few,CASSALAGSYNEQFF,TGTGCCAGCAGTGCGCTAGCGGGGTCCTACAATGAGCAGTTCTTC